The 13 T cell receptor beta chains in this list originate from one sample, sequenced in a study of T-cell reconstitution after alpha-beta-depleted transplantation in children. Unique molecular identifiers tagged the TCRbeta library. Via MiXCR, TCRdb re-called the PCR reads, giving one row per CDR3 protein. The table shows about 500,000 distinct CDR3 sequences, with around a third occurring only once. The sequencing here drew on PBMCs from the stem cell graft donor, taken from the stem cell graft. Source of these receptors: a human donor who donated a stem cell graft to a child with aplastic anemia.

This sequence joins TRBV7-2 and TRBJ2-3; D is unclear. This CDR3 is built from 13 residues. V was pared by 5 bases and J by 4 bases, with 10 bases between. Germline CDR1 is SGHTA and CDR2 is FQGNSA. The CDR3 spells CASSRRSADTQYF. In DNA, the CDR3 is TGTGCCAGCAGCCGCCGTTCGGCAGATACGCAGTATTTT.

This clonotype was counted only a few times. The chain has TRBV11-3 and TRBJ2-5; D not resolved. The CDR3 contains 12 residues. V was shortened by 5 bases and J by 4 bases, with 8 bases between the two germline ends. The germline gives CDR1 SGHNT, CDR2 YENEEA. The CDR3 spells CASSPLTETQYF. The CDR3 coding sequence is TGTGCCAGCAGCCCTCTGACAGAGACCCAGTACTTC.

This chain links TRBV6-5 with TRBJ2-5; the D gene is possibly TRBD1 (5 bases). Per germline, CDR1 MNHEY and CDR2 SVGAGI. The CDR3 has 15 residues. Trimming removed 0 bases from V and 4 bases from J, with 12 bases in between. The chain's CDR3 is CASSYSSGLAETQYF. In nucleotides, the CDR3 is TGTGCCAGCAGTTACTCATCAGGGTTGGCAGAGACCCAGTACTTC.

In this sample, this clonotype turned up a few times. This chain's CDR3 is CASSFGTGGNYGYTF. As DNA, the CDR3 is TGTGCCAGCAGCTTTGGGACAGGGGGTAACTATGGCTACACCTTC. The J gene is TRBJ1-2, the V gene TRBV7-2, with 11 nucleotides matching TRBD1. There are 15 residues in the CDR3. J gave up 1 base and V 3 bases, and 1 base lay outside the gene matches. CDR1 is SGHTA and CDR2 is FQGNSA in the germline V gene.

V is TRBV6-2 or TRBV6-3 and J is TRBJ2-5; no clear D gene. The germline V gene has CDR1 MNHEY and CDR2 SVGEGT. Trimming left V 6 bases short and J 4 bases short, with 12 bases between. This CDR3 has 13 amino acids. CDR3 sequence reads: CASRVDVRETQYF. In DNA form, the CDR3 reads TGTGCCAGCAGGGTCGATGTGAGAGAGACCCAGTACTTC.

The V call is TRBV18, the J call TRBJ1-1, with 7 bases fitting TRBD1. The CDR3 has 15 residues. The germline V gene has CDR1 KGHSH and CDR2 LQKENI. V shed 0 bases, J shed 3 bases, and the junction held 4 bases outside the gene matches. CDR3 nucleotides: TGTGCCAGCTCACCACCGACAGGGACGTACACTGAAGCTTTCTTT. Its protein is CASSPPTGTYTEAFF.

The CDR3 DNA reads TGTGCCAGCAGTTACTCCTTACAGGGCTTGGCGGGAGAGACAGATACGCAGTATTTT. This encodes CASSYSLQGLAGETDTQYF. The chain has TRBV6-5 and TRBJ2-3, with a possible D match to TRBD2 (7 bases). With 0 bases removed from V and 3 bases from J, the gap between germline ends came to 22 bases. This CDR3 contains 19 residues. Germline CDR1 reads MNHEY; CDR2 reads SVGAGI.

A few counts support this clonotype. This chain joins TRBV7-2 and TRBJ2-7; no definite D call. The V end lost 2 bases, the J end lost 0 bases, and 8 bases lay between the germline ends. Germline CDR1 reads SGHTA; CDR2 reads FQGNSA. The CDR3 extends over 14 amino acids. The DNA for the CDR3 is TGTGCCAGCAGCTTAATTACAAGCTCCTACGAGCAGTACTTC. Translated: CASSLITSSYEQYF.

The chain has TRBV6-1 and TRBJ1-4, with D possibly being TRBD1 (5 bases). This CDR3 comprises 16 residues. The germline V and J ends were trimmed by 6 bases and 5 bases, with 19 bases remaining between them. Germline CDR1 MNHNS, CDR2 SASEGT. The CDR3 region is CASSTPRGTQNEKLFF. CDR3 nucleotide sequence: TGTGCCAGCAGCACCCCGAGGGGAACCCAAAATGAAAAACTGTTTTTT.

This clonotype was observed at least ten times. This rearrangement joins TRBV18 to TRBJ2-5; D is unresolved. The CDR3 has 13 amino acids. Germline V CDR1 and CDR2: KGHSH, LQKENI. V shed 5 bases and J shed 2 bases, with 9 bases lying between them. The CDR3 DNA is TGTGCCAGCTCATTATCAGTTCAAGAGACCCAGTACTTC. Translating gives CASSLSVQETQYF.

This rearrangement joins TRBV10-3 to TRBJ2-3; 7 positions match TRBD2. Trimming removed 2 bases from V and 1 base from J; junction bases left unmatched: 0. The V gene's germline CDR1 is ENHRY and CDR2 SYGVKD. This CDR3 is 14 amino acids long. The CDR3 loop is CAISEREGTDTQYF. CDR3 bases: TGTGCCATCAGTGAGCGGGAGGGCACAGATACGCAGTATTTT.

The chain employs TRBV7-2 and TRBJ1-3; possibly TRBD1 for D (5 bases). Between the trimmed V and J ends, which lost 5 bases and 2 bases, there was a span of 13 bases. Looked up from germline, CDR1 is SGHTA and CDR2 is FQGNSA. There are 15 residues in the CDR3. CDR3 bases: TGTGCCAGCAGCGCGGGACGTAGTACTGGAAACACCATATATTTT. This translates into CASSAGRSTGNTIYF.

This clonotype is a singleton in its sample. The chain joins TRBV7-3 to TRBJ2-2; 7 bases align to TRBD1. Germline-derived CDR1 and CDR2 are SGHTA and FQGTGA. CDR3 length equals 17 residues. The J segment lost 3 bases and the V segment lost 6 bases, leaving 13 bases of the junction unmatched. The CDR3 sequence is CASSPSLRQGYTGELFF. CDR3 bases: TGTGCCAGCAGTCCCTCACTTCGACAGGGATACACCGGGGAGCTGTTTTTT.